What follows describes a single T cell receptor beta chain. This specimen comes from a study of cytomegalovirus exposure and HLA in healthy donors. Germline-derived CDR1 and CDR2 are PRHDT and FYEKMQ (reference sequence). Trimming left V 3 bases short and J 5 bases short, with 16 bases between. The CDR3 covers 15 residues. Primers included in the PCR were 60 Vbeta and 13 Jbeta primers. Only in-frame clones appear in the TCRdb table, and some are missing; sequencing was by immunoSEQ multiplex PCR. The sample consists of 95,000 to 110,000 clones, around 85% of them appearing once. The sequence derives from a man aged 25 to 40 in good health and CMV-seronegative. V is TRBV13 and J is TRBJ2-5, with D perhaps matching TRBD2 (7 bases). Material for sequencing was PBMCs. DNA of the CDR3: TGTGCCAGCAGCTTCCGGTCGGGGGGCCGGGAGACCCAGTACTTC. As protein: CASSFRSGGRETQYF.